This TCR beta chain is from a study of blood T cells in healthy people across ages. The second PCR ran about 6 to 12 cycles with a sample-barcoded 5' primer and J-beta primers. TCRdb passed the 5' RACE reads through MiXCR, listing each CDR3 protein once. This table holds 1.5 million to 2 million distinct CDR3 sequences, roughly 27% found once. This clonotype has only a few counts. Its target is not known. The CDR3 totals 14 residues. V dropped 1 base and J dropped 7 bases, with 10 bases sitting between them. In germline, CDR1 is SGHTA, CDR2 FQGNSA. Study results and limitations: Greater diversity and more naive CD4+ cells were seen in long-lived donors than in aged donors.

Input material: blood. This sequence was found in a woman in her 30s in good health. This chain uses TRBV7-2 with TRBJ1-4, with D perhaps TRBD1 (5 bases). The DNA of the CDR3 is TGTGCCAGCAGCTTAGGAGGGGTCGTTGAAAAACTGTTTTTT. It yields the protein CASSLGGVVEKLFF. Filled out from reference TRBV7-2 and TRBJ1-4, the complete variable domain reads GAGVSQSPSNKVTEKGKDVELRCDPISGHTALYWYRQSLGQGLEFLIYFQGNSAPDKSGLPSDRFSAERTGGSVSTLTIQRTQQEDSAVYLCASSLGGVVEKLFFGSGTQLSVL.